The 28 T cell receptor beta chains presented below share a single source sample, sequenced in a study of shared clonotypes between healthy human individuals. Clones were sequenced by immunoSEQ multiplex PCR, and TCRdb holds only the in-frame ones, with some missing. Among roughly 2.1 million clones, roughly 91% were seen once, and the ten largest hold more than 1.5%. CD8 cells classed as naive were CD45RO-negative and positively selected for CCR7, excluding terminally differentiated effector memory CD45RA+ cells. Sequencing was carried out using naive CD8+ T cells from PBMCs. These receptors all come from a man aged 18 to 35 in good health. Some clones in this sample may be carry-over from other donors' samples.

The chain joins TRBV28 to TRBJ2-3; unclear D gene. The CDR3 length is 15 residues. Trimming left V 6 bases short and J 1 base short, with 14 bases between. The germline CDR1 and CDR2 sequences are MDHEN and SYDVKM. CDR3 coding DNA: TGTGCCAGCAGCAGACCAGGTGGAGGCACAGATACGCAGTATTTT. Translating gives CASSRPGGGTDTQYF.

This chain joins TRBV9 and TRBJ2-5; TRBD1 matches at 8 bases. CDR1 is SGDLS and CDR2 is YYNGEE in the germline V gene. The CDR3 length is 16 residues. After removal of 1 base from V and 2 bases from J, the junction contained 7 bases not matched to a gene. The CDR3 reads CASSVPSNRGQETQYF. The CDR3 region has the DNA TGTGCCAGCAGCGTACCTTCTAACAGGGGGCAAGAGACCCAGTACTTC. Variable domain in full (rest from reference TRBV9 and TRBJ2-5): DSGVTQTPKHLITATGQRVTLRCSPRSGDLSVYWYQQSLDQGLQFLIQYYNGEERAKGNILERFSAQQFPDLHSELNLSSLELGDSALYFCASSVPSNRGQETQYFGPGTRLLVL.

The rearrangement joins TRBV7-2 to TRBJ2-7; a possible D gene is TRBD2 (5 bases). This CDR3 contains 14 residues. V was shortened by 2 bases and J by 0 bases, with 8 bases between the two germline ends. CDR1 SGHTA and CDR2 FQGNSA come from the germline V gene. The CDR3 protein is CASSLRGPSYEQYF. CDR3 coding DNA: TGTGCCAGCAGCTTACGAGGGCCCTCCTACGAGCAGTACTTC.

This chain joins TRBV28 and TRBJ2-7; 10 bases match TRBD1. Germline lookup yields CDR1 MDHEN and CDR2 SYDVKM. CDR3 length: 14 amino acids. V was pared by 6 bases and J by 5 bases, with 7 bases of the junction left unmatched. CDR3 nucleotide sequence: TGTGCCAGCAGCTCCGGGACAGGGGTCCACGAGCAGTACTTC. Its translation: CASSSGTGVHEQYF.

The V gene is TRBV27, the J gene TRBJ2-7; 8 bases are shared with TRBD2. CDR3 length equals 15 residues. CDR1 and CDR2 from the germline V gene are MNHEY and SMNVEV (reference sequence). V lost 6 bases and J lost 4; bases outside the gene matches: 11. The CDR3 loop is CASSPGGRIYYEQYF. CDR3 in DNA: TGTGCCAGCAGCCCGGGCGGGAGGATATATTACGAGCAGTACTTC.

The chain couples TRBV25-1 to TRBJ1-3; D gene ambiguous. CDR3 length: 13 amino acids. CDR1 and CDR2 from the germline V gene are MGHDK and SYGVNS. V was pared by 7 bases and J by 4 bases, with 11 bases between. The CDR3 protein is CASTAGSGNTIYF. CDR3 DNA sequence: TGTGCCAGCACGGCGGGGTCCGGAAACACCATATATTTT.

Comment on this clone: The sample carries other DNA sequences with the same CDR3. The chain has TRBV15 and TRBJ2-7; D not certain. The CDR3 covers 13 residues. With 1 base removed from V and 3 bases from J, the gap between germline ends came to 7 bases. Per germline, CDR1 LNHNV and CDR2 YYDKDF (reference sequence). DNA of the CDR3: TGTGCCACCAGCAGAGCTAGAAACTACGAGCAGTACTTC. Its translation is CATSRARNYEQYF. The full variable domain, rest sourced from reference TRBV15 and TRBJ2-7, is DAMVIQNPRYQVTQFGKPVTLSCSQTLNHNVMYWYQQKSSQAPKLLFHYYDKDFNNEADTPDNFQSRRPNTSFCFLDIRSPGLGDTAMYLCATSRARNYEQYFGPGTRLTVT.

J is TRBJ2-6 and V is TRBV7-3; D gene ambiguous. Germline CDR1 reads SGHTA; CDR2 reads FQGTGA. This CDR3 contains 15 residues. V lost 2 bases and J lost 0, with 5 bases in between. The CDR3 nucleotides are TGTGCCAGCAGCTTATTGGGCTCTGGGGCCAACGTCCTGACTTTC. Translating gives CASSLLGSGANVLTF.

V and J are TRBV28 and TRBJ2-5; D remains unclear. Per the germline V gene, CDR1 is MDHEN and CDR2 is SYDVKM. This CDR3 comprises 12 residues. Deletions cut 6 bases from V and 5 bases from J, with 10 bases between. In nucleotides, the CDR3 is TGTGCCAGCAGCCACGAAGGTGAGACCCAGTACTTC. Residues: CASSHEGETQYF.

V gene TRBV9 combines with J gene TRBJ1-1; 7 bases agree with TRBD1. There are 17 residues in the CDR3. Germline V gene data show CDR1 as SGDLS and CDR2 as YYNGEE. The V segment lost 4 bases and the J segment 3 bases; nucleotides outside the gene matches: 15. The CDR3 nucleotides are TGTGCCAGCAGCCCTCGGGAAGGGGGCCTAGGGGACACTGAAGCTTTCTTT. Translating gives CASSPREGGLGDTEAFF.

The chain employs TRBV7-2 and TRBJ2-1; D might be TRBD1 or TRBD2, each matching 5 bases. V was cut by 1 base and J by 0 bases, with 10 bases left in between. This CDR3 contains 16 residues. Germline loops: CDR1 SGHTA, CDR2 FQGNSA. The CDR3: CASSLDGASSYNEQFF. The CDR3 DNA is TGTGCCAGCAGCTTAGACGGGGCCAGCTCCTACAATGAGCAGTTCTTC.

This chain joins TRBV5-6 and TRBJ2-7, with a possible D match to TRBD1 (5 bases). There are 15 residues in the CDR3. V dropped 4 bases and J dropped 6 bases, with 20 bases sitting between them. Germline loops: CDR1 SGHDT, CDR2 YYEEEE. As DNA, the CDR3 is TGTGCCAGCAGCATAGGCACAGGTCGCTCCGCCGAGCAGTACTTC. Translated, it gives CASSIGTGRSAEQYF.

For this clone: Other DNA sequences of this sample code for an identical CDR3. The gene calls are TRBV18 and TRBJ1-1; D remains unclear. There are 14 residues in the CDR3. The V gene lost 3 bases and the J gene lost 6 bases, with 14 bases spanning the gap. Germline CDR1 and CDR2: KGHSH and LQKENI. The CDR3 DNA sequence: TGTGCCAGCTCACCGCCGGGAGGGTGGGCTGAAGCTTTCTTT. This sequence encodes CASSPPGGWAEAFF.

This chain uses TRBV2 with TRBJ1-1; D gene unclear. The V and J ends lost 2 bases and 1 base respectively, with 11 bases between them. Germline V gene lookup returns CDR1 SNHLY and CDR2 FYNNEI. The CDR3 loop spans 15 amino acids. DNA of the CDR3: TGTGCCAGCAGTGAATTTAGAAGTTCGAACACTGAAGCTTTCTTT. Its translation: CASSEFRSSNTEAFF.

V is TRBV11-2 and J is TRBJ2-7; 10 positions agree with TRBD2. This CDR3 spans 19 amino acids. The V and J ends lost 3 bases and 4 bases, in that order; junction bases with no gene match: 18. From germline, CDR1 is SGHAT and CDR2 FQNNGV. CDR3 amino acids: CASSLRLYPEPSGSYEQYF. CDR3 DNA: TGTGCCAGCAGCTTGCGTTTATATCCGGAACCTAGCGGGAGTTACGAGCAGTACTTC.

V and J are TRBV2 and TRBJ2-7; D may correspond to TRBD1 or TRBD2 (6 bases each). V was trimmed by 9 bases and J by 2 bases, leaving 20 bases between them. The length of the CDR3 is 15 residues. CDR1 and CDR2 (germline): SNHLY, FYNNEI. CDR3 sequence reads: CASGGPSQGPYEQYF. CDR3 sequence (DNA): TGTGCCAGTGGGGGGCCCTCGCAGGGCCCCTACGAGCAGTACTTC.

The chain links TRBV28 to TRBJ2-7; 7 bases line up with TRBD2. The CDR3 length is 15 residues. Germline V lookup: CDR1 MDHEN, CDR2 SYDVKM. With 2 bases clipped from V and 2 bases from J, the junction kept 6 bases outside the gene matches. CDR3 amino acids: CASSLGEGRAYEQYF. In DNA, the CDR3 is TGTGCCAGCAGTTTAGGGGAGGGCCGAGCCTACGAGCAGTACTTC.

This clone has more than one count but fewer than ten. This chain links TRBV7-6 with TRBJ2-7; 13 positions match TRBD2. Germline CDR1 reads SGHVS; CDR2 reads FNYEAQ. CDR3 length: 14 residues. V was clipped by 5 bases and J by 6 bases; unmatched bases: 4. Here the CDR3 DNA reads TGTGCCAGCAGCCCTCGGACTAGCGGGAGCGAGCAGTACTTC. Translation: CASSPRTSGSEQYF.

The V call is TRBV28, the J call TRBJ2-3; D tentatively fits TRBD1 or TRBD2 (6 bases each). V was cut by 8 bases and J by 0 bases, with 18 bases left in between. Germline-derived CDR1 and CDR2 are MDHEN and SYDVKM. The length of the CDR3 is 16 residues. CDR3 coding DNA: TGTGCCAGCTCCCTCCCGGGGGCGCCTAGCACAGATACGCAGTATTTT. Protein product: CASSLPGAPSTDTQYF. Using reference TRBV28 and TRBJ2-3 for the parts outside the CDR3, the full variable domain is DVKVTQSSRYLVKRTGEKVFLECVQDMDHENMFWYRQDPGLGLRLIYFSYDVKMKEKGDIPEGYSVSREKKERFSLILESASTNQTSMYLCASSLPGAPSTDTQYFGPGTRLTVL.

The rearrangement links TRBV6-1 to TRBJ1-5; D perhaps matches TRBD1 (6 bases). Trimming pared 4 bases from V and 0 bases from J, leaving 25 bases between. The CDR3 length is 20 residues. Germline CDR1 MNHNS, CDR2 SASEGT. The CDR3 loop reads CASSAHHLWTDLYSNQPQHF. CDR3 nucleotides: TGTGCCAGCAGTGCCCACCATCTCTGGACAGACCTCTATAGCAATCAGCCCCAGCATTTT.

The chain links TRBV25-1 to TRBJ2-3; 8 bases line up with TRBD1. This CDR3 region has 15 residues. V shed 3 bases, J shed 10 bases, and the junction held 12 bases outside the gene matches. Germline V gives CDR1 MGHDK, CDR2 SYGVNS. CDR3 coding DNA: TGTGCCAGCAGTGAGTCGGGACAGGTACTCCCCCCGCAGTATTTT. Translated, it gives CASSESGQVLPPQYF.

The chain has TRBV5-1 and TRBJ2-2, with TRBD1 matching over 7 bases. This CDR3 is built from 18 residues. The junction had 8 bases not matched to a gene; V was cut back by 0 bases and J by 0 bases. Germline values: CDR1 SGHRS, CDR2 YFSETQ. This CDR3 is CASSLVRTGYSNTGELFF. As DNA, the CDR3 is TGCGCCAGCAGCTTGGTGCGGACAGGATATTCGAACACCGGGGAGCTGTTTTTT.

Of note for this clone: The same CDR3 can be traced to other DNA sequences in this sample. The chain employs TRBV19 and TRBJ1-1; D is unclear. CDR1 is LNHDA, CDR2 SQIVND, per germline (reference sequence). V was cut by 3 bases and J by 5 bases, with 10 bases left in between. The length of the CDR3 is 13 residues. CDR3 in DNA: TGTGCCAGTAGTATCGGGAAACGGACTGAAGCTTTCTTT. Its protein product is CASSIGKRTEAFF.

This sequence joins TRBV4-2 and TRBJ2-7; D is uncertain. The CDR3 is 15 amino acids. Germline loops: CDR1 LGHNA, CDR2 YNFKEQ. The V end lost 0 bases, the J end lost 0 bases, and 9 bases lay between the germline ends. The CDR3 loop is CASSQERHSSYEQYF. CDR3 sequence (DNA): TGTGCCAGCAGCCAAGAGAGACACAGCTCCTACGAGCAGTACTTC.

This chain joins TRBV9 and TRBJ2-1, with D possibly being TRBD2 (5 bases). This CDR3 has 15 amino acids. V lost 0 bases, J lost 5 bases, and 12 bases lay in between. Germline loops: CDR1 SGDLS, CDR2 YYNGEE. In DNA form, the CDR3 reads TGTGCCAGCAGCGTAGGACCCGGACTTCACAATGAGCAGTTCTTC. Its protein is CASSVGPGLHNEQFF. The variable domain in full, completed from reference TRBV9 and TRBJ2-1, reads DSGVTQTPKHLITATGQRVTLRCSPRSGDLSVYWYQQSLDQGLQFLIQYYNGEERAKGNILERFSAQQFPDLHSELNLSSLELGDSALYFCASSVGPGLHNEQFFGPGTRLTVL.

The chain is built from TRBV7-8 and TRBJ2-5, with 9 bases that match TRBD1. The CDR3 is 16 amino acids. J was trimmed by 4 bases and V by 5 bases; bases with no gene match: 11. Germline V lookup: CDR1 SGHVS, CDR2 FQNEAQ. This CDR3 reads CASSPTGGQGGETQYF. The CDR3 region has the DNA TGTGCCAGCAGCCCAACCGGGGGACAGGGTGGAGAGACCCAGTACTTC.

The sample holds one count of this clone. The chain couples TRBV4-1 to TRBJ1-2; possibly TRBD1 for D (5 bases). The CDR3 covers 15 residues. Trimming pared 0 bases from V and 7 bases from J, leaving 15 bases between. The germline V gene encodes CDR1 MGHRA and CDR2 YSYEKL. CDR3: CASSQESGPLSGYTF. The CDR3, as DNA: TGCGCCAGCAGCCAAGAATCAGGGCCGCTATCTGGCTACACCTTC.

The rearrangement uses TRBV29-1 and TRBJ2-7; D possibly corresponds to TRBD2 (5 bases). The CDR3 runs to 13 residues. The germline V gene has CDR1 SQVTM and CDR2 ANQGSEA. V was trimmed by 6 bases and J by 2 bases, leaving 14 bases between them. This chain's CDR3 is CSVYGMETYEQYF. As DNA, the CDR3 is TGCAGCGTGTACGGGATGGAGACCTACGAGCAGTACTTC.